This TCR beta chain originates from a study of cytomegalovirus exposure and HLA in healthy donors. Study results and limitations: In an earlier analysis, in 540 or so donors, most V segments appeared productive either ~87% or ~30% of the time. In the analysis, some V segments, TRBV6-2 and TRBV6-3 included, were excluded as indistinguishable. The study labeled 150 or so TCR beta chains cytomegalovirus-associated. Analyzed later, most CMV-associated TCR beta chains appeared HLA-restricted.

Trimming shortened V by 2 bases and J by 6 bases, and 5 bases separated the two germline ends. CDR3 length: 12 residues. Looked up from germline, CDR1 is SEHNR and CDR2 is FQNEAQ (reference sequence). With regard to this clone: The antigen remains undetermined.

PCR was performed using 60 Vbeta and 13 Jbeta primers. TCRdb keeps only in-frame clones here, not all; method: immunoSEQ multiplex PCR. The data hold about 130,000 clones, with approximately 80% observed a single time. The rearrangement uses TRBV7-9 and TRBJ2-1, with D hard to call. Sequenced: PBMCs. The receptor was derived from a female donor in good health and CMV-seronegative. The DNA for the CDR3 is TGTGCCAGCAGCTTACGCGGCAATGAGCAGTTCTTC. This codes for CASSLRGNEQFF.